The 10 T cell receptor beta chains reported below all come from one sample, sequenced in a study of blood T cells in healthy people across ages. Combining a sample-barcoded 5' primer with a J-beta primer mix, a second PCR ran for roughly 7 to 11 cycles. TCRdb itself ran the 5' RACE reads through MiXCR, one entry per CDR3 protein. This table has roughly 550,000 distinct CDR3 sequences, less than 25% appearing once. These same data were also listed under a study on T cells of mothers and their children.

What was sequenced was blood. The receptors were sampled from a boy between 10 and 17 years old in good health.

The V and J genes are TRBV6-5 and TRBJ1-2, with D possibly being TRBD1 (5 bases). Germline assignment: CDR1 MNHEY and CDR2 SVGAGI. CDR3 length: 14 amino acids. The V and J ends lost 7 bases and 5 bases respectively, with 17 bases between them. The CDR3 DNA reads TGTGCCAGCAAAGGGTATTCAGGGTGGTATGGCTACACCTTC. Translating it yields CASKGYSGWYGYTF.

The chain has TRBV9 and TRBJ2-5, with 11 bases fitting TRBD2. Trimming at V came to 0 bases and at J to 1 base, leaving 2 bases not matched to a gene. The germline V gene has CDR1 SGDLS and CDR2 YYNGEE. The CDR3 contains 16 residues. Here the CDR3 DNA reads TGTGCCAGCAGCGTAGTTAGCGGGGGGGGCCAAGAGACCCAGTACTTC. It codes for CASSVVSGGGQETQYF.

The chain has TRBV3-1 and TRBJ2-5; D is perhaps TRBD1 (5 bases). The CDR3 is 15 amino acids. The germline gives CDR1 LGHDT, CDR2 YNNKEL (reference sequence). With 4 bases removed from V and 1 base from J, the gap between germline ends came to 13 bases. CDR3 protein: CASSLQDGFQETQYF. The CDR3 DNA reads as TGTGCCAGCAGCCTACAGGACGGATTCCAAGAGACCCAGTACTTC.

This clonotype was recorded a few times. The chain joins TRBV18 to TRBJ1-1; D is undetermined. Trimming removed 2 bases at V and 6 bases at J, with 19 bases between. The CDR3 length is 16 residues. Germline V gene lookup returns CDR1 KGHSH and CDR2 LQKENI. The DNA for the CDR3 is TGTGCCAGCTCACCAGAGGCGGACCCGTTGAAGGCTGAAGCTTTCTTT. It encodes CASSPEADPLKAEAFF.

This clonotype was counted only a few times. J is TRBJ2-7 and V is TRBV4-1; D tentatively reads TRBD1 or TRBD2 (5 bases each). The CDR3 contains 14 residues. Germline CDR1 reads MGHRA; CDR2 reads YSYEKL. The V end lost 0 bases, the J end lost 7 bases, and 13 bases lay between the germline ends. As DNA, the CDR3 is TGCGCCAGCAGCCAAGATCGGACGGGACGGGAGCAGTACTTC. It yields the protein CASSQDRTGREQYF.

This clonotype showed up just a few times. The chain employs TRBV2 and TRBJ2-3, with TRBD2 matching over 9 bases. Germline-derived CDR1 and CDR2 are SNHLY and FYNNEI. The ends lost 6 bases at V and 0 bases at J; junction bases unmatched: 4. The CDR3 length is 15 residues. The CDR3 is CASSPSGASTDTQYF. The CDR3 bases are TGTGCCAGCAGCCCTAGCGGGGCCAGCACAGATACGCAGTATTTT.

This clonotype was recorded a few times. The J gene is TRBJ2-1, the V gene TRBV5-1; 8 bases are a match to TRBD2. The CDR3 covers 15 residues. V lost 0 bases to trimming and J lost 3 bases; unmatched junction nucleotides: 2. CDR1 and CDR2 (germline): SGHRS, YFSETQ. CDR3 sequence reads: CASSLDSGIYNEQFF. In DNA, the CDR3 is TGCGCCAGCAGCTTGGATAGCGGGATCTACAATGAGCAGTTCTTC.

This clonotype showed up just a few times. This rearrangement joins TRBV2 to TRBJ2-5, with TRBD1 as a possible D gene (6 bases). Gene TRBJ2-7 matches the end of the DNA better, so the J call may be wrong. Germline CDR1 is SNHLY and CDR2 is FYNNEI. The CDR3 has 14 residues. DNA for the CDR3: TGTGCCAGCAGCAGGGGTAGGGGGACCTACGAGCAGTACTTC. Its translation: CASSRGRGTYEQYF.

The chain has TRBV4-3 and TRBJ2-7; 8 bases are shared with TRBD2. With V trimmed by 1 base and J by 0 bases, 11 bases remained unmatched. Germline CDR1 is LGHNA and CDR2 is YSLEER. There are 18 residues in the CDR3. CDR3 amino acids: CASSQGGGAGASSYEQYF. CDR3 nucleotides: TGCGCCAGCAGCCAAGGAGGGGGAGCGGGGGCCAGCTCCTACGAGCAGTACTTC.

This clonotype was counted a few times. The DNA of the CDR3 is TGCGCCAGCTCTAGGGGGCGCGGTGAAAAACTGTTTTTT. Amino acids: CASSRGRGEKLFF. The gene calls are TRBV4-1 and TRBJ1-4, with TRBD1 matching 7 bases. The CDR3 is made up of 13 amino acids. J lost 7 bases, V lost 8 bases, and 7 bases had no gene match. The germline V gene has CDR1 MGHRA and CDR2 YSYEKL.